The 9 T cell receptor beta chains below all came from one sample that was sequenced in a study of response to subunit inactivated influenza vaccine. TCRdb passed the RT-PCR reads through MiXCR, listing each CDR3 protein once. The table shows 500,000 to 600,000 distinct CDR3 sequences, with roughly 15% occurring only once. The sequences come from PBMCs from blood, collected 12 days after vaccination. The receptors come from a man aged 50 or older who received an inactivated influenza vaccine.

The chain is built from TRBV9 and TRBJ2-7, with D hard to call. CDR3 size: 15 residues. Trimming stripped 4 bases from V and 2 bases from J, with 16 bases between. Germline CDR1 is SGDLS and CDR2 is YYNGEE. The CDR3 loop reads CASSPEIGQTYEQYF. The CDR3 bases are TGTGCCAGCAGCCCCGAGATCGGGCAGACCTACGAGCAGTACTTC. Together with reference TRBV9 and TRBJ2-7, the CDR3 gives the full variable domain: DSGVTQTPKHLITATGQRVTLRCSPRSGDLSVYWYQQSLDQGLQFLIQYYNGEERAKGNILERFSAQQFPDLHSELNLSSLELGDSALYFCASSPEIGQTYEQYFGPGTRLTVT.

This clonotype was observed a few times. This sequence joins TRBV12-3 or TRBV12-4 and TRBJ2-5; 7 bases are a match to TRBD2. CDR3 size: 15 residues. Unmatched junction bases numbered 9, after V lost 6 bases and J lost 2 bases. The CDR3 bases are TGTGCCAGCAGGTCCCGGGACTACCAGCAAGAGACCCAGTACTTC. This encodes CASRSRDYQQETQYF.

The CDR3 reads CASTSYFRAGGFYEQYF. DNA for the CDR3: TGTGCCAGCACTTCTTATTTTAGGGCGGGAGGATTTTACGAGCAGTACTTC. This chain links TRBV28 with TRBJ2-7, with 8 bases lining up with TRBD2. The CDR3 has 17 residues. Germline values: CDR1 MDHEN, CDR2 SYDVKM. V lost 7 bases, J lost 4 bases, and 18 bases stayed unmatched.

This clonotype was picked up a small number of times. The chain combines TRBV5-1 with TRBJ1-1; a weak D match, TRBD1 (5 bases). The CDR3 loop spans 15 amino acids. The ends were cut back, 0 bases at V and 1 base at J, with 10 bases in the middle. Germline loops: CDR1 SGHRS, CDR2 YFSETQ. The CDR3 DNA reads as TGCGCCAGCAGCTTGGATGGCAGGGAGAACACTGAAGCTTTCTTT. Protein product: CASSLDGRENTEAFF.

This clonotype was observed a few times. The chain employs TRBV29-1 and TRBJ2-7; D gene ambiguous. Trimming took off 4 bases at V and 3 bases at J, with 10 bases between the two ends. CDR3 length equals 12 residues. Per the germline V gene, CDR1 is SQVTM and CDR2 is ANQGSEA. The CDR3 DNA reads TGCAGCGTTGCGTGGGTAAACTACGAGCAGTACTTC. As protein: CSVAWVNYEQYF.

This clonotype was picked up a small number of times. The J gene is TRBJ2-3, the V gene TRBV7-2; no definite D call. The length of the CDR3 is 14 residues. V shed 5 bases and J shed 4 bases, with 13 bases lying between them. Germline CDR1 SGHTA, CDR2 FQGNSA. The CDR3 DNA is TGTGCCAGCAGCGTTGGTAGTTTTGCAGATACGCAGTATTTT. It codes for CASSVGSFADTQYF.

This CDR3 is CAISDSGHDYGYTF. For the CDR3, the DNA is TGTGCCATCAGTGATTCCGGACACGACTATGGCTACACCTTC. This sequence joins TRBV10-3 and TRBJ1-2, with a tentative D call TRBD1 (5 bases). Germline CDR1 and CDR2: ENHRY and SYGVKD. V dropped 3 bases and J dropped 3 bases, with 11 bases sitting between them. CDR3 length equals 14 residues.

The V gene is TRBV27, the J gene TRBJ2-7; 9 nucleotides match TRBD1. CDR1 is MNHEY, CDR2 SMNVEV, per germline (reference sequence). J gave up 3 bases and V 0 bases, and 6 bases lay outside the gene matches. The CDR3 is 16 residues long. DNA of the CDR3: TGTGCCAGCAGTTTATCGGCCGGGACAGGGTTCTACGAGCAGTACTTC. This sequence encodes CASSLSAGTGFYEQYF.

The chain recombines TRBV5-1 with TRBJ2-1; 8 positions agree with TRBD1. Unmatched junction bases numbered 7, after V lost 5 bases and J lost 0 bases. Germline assignment: CDR1 SGHRS and CDR2 YFSETQ. The CDR3 extends over 16 amino acids. The chain's CDR3 is CASRATGGSSYNEQFF. The CDR3 DNA reads as TGCGCCAGCAGGGCTACAGGGGGTAGCTCCTACAATGAGCAGTTCTTC.